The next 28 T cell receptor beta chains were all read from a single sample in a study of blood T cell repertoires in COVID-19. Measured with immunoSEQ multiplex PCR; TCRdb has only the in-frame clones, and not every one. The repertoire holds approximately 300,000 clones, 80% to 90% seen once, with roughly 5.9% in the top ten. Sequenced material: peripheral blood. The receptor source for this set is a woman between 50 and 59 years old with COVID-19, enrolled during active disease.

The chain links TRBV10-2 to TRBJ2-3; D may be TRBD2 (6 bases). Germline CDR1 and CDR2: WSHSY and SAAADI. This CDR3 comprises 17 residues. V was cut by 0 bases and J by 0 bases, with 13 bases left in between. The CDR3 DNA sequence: TGCGCCAGCAGTGAGTCCGGACGCGGGGCCAGCACAGATACGCAGTATTTT. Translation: CASSESGRGASTDTQYF.

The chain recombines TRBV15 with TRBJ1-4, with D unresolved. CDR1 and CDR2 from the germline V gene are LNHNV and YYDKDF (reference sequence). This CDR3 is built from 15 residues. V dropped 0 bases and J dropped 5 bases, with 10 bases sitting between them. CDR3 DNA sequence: TGTGCCACCAGCAGAGATATCCGGGGAAATGAAAAACTGTTTTTT. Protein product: CATSRDIRGNEKLFF.

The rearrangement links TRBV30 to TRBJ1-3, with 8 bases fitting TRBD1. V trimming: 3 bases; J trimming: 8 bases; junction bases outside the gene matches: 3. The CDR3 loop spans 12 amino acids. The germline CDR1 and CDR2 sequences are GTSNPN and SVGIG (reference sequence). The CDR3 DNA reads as TGTGCCTGGAGGACAGGGGTTTACACCATATATTTT. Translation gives CAWRTGVYTIYF.

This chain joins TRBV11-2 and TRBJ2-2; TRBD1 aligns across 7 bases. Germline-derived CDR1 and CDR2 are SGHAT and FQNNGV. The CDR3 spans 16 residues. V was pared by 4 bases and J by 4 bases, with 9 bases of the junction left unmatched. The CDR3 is CASSSSFRTGTGELFF. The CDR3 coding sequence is TGTGCCAGCAGCTCGTCCTTTAGGACAGGCACCGGGGAGCTGTTTTTT.

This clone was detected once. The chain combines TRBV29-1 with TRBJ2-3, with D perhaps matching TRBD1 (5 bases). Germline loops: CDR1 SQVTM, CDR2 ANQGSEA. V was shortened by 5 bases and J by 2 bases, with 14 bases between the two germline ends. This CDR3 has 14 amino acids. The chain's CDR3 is CSVLRQMNTDTQYF. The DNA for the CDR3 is TGCAGCGTTTTACGACAGATGAACACAGATACGCAGTATTTT.

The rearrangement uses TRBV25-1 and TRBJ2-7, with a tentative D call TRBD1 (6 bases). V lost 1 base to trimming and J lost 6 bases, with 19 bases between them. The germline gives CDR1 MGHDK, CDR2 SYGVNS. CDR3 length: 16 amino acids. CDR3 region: CASSESGADRLGEQYF. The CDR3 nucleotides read TGTGCCAGCAGTGAATCTGGCGCAGACAGGTTGGGCGAGCAGTACTTC.

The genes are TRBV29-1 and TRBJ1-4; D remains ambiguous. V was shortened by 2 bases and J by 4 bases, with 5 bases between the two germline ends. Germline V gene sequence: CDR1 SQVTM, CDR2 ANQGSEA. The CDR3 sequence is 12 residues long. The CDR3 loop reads CSVERDNEKLFF. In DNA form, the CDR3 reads TGCAGCGTTGAACGGGATAATGAAAAACTGTTTTTT. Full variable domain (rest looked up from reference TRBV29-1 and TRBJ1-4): SAVISQKPSRDICQRGTSLTIQCQVDSQVTMMFWYRQQPGQSLTLIATANQGSEATYESGFVIDKFPISRPNLTFSTLTVSNMSPEDSSIYLCSVERDNEKLFFGSGTQLSVL.

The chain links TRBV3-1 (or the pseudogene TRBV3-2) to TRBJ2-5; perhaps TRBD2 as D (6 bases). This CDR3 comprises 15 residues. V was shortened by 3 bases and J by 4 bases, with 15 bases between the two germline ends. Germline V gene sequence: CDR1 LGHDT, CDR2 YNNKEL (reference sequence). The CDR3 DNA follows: TGTGCCAGCAGCCACAGGACATCCGGGGGAGAGACCCAGTACTTC. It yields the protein CASSHRTSGGETQYF.

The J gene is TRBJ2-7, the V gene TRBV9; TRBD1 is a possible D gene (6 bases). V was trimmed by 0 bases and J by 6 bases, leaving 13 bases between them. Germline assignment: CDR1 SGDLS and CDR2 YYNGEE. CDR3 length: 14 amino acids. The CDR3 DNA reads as TGTGCCAGCAGCGTAGCAGGGGTGGCGGGCGAGCAGTACTTC. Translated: CASSVAGVAGEQYF.

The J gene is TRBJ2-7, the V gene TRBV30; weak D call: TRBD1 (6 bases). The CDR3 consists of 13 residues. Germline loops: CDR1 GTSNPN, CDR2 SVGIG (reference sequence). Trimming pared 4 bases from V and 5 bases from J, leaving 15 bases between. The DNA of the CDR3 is TGTGCCTGGAACCCTGGGACATACGACGAGCAGTACTTC. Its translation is CAWNPGTYDEQYF.

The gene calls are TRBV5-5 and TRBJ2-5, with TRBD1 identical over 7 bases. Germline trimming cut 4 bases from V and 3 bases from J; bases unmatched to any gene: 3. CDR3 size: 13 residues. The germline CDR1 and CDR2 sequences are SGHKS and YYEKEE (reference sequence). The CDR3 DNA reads TGTGCCAGCAGCCCCACAGGGGAAGAGACCCAGTACTTC. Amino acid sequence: CASSPTGEETQYF.

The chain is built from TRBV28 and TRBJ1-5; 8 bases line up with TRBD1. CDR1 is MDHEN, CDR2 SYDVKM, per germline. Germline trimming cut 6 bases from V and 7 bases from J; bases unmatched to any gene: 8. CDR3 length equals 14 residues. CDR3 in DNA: TGTGCCAGCAGAATAACAGGGGACAGGCAGCCCCAGCATTTT. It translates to CASRITGDRQPQHF.

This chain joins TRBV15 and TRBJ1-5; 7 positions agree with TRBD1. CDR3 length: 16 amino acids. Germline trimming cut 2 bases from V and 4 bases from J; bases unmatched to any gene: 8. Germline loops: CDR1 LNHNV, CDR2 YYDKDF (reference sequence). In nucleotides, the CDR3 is TGTGCCACCAGCAGACCCGGGACAGAGCATAATCAGCCCCAGCATTTT. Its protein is CATSRPGTEHNQPQHF.

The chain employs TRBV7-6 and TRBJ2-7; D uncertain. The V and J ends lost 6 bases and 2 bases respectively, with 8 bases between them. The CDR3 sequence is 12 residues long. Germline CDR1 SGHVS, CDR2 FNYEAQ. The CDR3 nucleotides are TGTGCCAGCAGTTCCCAAACCTACGAGCAGTACTTC. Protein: CASSSQTYEQYF.

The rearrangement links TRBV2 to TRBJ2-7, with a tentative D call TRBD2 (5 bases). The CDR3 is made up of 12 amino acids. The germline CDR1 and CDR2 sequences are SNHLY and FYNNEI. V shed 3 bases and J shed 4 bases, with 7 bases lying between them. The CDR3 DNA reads TGTGCCAGCAGTGATAGAGGGTACGAGCAGTACTTC. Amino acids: CASSDRGYEQYF.

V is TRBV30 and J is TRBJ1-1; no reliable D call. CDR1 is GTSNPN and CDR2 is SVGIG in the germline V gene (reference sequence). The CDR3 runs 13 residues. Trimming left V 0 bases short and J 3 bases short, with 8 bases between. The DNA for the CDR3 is TGTGCCTGGAGTGTTTCCGAGTACACTGAAGCTTTCTTT. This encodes CAWSVSEYTEAFF.

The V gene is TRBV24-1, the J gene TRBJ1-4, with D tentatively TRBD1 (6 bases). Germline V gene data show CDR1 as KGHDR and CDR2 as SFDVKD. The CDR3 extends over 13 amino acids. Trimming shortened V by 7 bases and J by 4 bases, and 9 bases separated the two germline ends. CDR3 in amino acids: CATRGQINEKLFF. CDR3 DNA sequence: TGTGCCACCAGAGGACAGATTAATGAAAAACTGTTTTTT.

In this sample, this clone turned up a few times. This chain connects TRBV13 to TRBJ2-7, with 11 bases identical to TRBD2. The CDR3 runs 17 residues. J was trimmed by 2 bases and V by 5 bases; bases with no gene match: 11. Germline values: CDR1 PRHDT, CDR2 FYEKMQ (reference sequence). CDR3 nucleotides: TGTGCCAGCAGCCAGGGGGGACTAGCGGAAGGGACCTACGAGCAGTACTTC. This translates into CASSQGGLAEGTYEQYF.

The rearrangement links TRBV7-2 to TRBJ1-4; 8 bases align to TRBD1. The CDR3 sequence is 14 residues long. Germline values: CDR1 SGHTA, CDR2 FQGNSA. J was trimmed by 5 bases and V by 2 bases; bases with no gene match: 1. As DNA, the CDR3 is TGTGCCAGCAGCTTAAACAGGGGGAATGAAAAACTGTTTTTT. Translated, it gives CASSLNRGNEKLFF.

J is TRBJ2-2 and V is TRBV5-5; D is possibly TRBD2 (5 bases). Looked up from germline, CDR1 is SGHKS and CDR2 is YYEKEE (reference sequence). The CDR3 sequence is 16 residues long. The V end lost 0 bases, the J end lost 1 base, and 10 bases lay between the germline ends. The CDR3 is CASSLAARGNTGELFF. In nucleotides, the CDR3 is TGTGCCAGCAGCTTGGCCGCCCGGGGGAACACCGGGGAGCTGTTTTTT.

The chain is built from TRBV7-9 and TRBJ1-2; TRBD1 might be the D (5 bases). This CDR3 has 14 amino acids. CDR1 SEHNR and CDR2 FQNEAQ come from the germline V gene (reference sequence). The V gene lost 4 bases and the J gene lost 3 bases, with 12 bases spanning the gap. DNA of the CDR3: TGTGCCAGCAGCTCCCAACGGGGGGACTATGGCTACACCTTC. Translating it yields CASSSQRGDYGYTF.

The CDR3 nucleotides read TGCGCCAGCAGCCCGGGGGACAGACCTAGCACAGATACGCAGTATTTT. The encoded protein is CASSPGDRPSTDTQYF. J is TRBJ2-3 and V is TRBV5-1; TRBD1 might be the D (7 bases). Germline V gene data show CDR1 as SGHRS and CDR2 as YFSETQ. The ends were cut back, 4 bases at V and 0 bases at J, with 15 bases in the middle. The CDR3 sequence is 16 residues long.

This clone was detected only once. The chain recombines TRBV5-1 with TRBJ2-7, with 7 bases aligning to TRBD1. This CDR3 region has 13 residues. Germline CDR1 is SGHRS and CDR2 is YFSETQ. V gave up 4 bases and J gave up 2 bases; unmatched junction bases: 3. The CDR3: CASSMGQTYEQYF. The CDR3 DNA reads TGCGCCAGCAGCATGGGACAGACCTACGAGCAGTACTTC.

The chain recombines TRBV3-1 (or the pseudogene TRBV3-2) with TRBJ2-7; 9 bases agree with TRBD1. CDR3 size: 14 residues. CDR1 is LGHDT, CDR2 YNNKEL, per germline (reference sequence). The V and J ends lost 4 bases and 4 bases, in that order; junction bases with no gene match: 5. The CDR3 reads CASSLPGQGYEQYF. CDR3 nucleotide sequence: TGTGCCAGCAGCCTACCGGGACAGGGTTACGAGCAGTACTTC.

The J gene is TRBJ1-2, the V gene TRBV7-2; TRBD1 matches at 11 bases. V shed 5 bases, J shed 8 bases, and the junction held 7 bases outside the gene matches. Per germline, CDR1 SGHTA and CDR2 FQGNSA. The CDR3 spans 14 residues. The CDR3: CASSGRDRGGGYTF. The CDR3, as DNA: TGTGCCAGCAGCGGCCGGGACAGGGGGGGCGGCTACACCTTC.

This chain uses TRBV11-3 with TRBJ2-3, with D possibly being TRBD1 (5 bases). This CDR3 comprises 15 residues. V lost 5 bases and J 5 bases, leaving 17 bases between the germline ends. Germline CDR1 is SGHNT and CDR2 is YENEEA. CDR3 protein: CASSPDVGRKDTQYF. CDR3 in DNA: TGTGCCAGCAGCCCAGATGTGGGGCGCAAAGATACGCAGTATTTT.

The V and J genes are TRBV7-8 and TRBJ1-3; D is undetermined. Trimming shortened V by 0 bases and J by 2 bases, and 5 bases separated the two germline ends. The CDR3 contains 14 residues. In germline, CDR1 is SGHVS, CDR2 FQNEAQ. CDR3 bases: TGTGCCAGCAGCTTAGCACAGACTGGAAACACCATATATTTT. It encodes CASSLAQTGNTIYF.

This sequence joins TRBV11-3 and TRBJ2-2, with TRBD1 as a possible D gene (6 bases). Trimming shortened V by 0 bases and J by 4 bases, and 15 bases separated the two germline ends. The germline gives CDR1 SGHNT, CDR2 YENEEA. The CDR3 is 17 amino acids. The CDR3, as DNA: TGTGCCAGCAGCTTAGATTACAGGGATCAGGGCACCGGGGAGCTGTTTTTT. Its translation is CASSLDYRDQGTGELFF.